A single sample gave rise to the 8 T cell receptor beta chains below, sequenced in a study of blood T cell repertoires in COVID-19. TCRdb's table, derived via immunoSEQ multiplex PCR, lists solely in-frame clones and lacks some. The sample yields fewer than 450,000 clones, roughly 87% seen once. Sequenced input: PBMCs or T cells enriched from blood (not recorded which). Receptor source: a man aged 18-30 years who had recovered from COVID-19.

The chain employs TRBV2 and TRBJ1-6, with TRBD1 matching 8 bases. The junction had 1 base not matched to a gene; V was cut back by 5 bases and J by 7 bases. Germline lookup yields CDR1 SNHLY and CDR2 FYNNEI. The length of the CDR3 is 13 residues. DNA for the CDR3: TGTGCCAGCAGTTACAGGGGGAATTCACCCCTCCACTTT. The encoded protein is CASSYRGNSPLHF.

V is TRBV27 and J is TRBJ2-7, with D tentatively TRBD1 (6 bases). V was cut by 1 base and J by 7 bases, with 17 bases left in between. The CDR3 runs 15 residues. The V gene's germline CDR1 is MNHEY and CDR2 SMNVEV (reference sequence). CDR3: CASSLWDIGIREQYF. The CDR3 region has the DNA TGTGCCAGCAGTTTATGGGACATAGGTATCAGGGAGCAGTACTTC.

V is TRBV2 and J is TRBJ1-5; no definite D call. CDR3 size: 14 residues. Germline V gene sequence: CDR1 SNHLY, CDR2 FYNNEI. Trimming stripped 3 bases from V and 6 bases from J, with 12 bases between. CDR3 sequence: CASSDQGRGQPQHF. In DNA, the CDR3 is TGTGCCAGCAGTGATCAAGGGAGAGGTCAGCCCCAGCATTTT.

The chain links TRBV9 to TRBJ1-2; 7 bases line up with TRBD1. Germline V gene sequence: CDR1 SGDLS, CDR2 YYNGEE. The CDR3 has 16 amino acids. V lost 0 bases to trimming and J lost 0 bases; unmatched junction nucleotides: 5. The CDR3 DNA reads TGTGCCAGCAGCGTAGGATCGGACAGGCCTAACTATGGCTACACCTTC. The encoded protein is CASSVGSDRPNYGYTF.

V and J are TRBV5-1 and TRBJ1-1; the D is unclear. V gave up 0 bases and J gave up 3 bases, with 12 bases separating them. The CDR3 covers 15 residues. Germline V gene sequence: CDR1 SGHRS, CDR2 YFSETQ. CDR3 protein: CASSLDSARDTEAFF. The CDR3 coding sequence is TGCGCCAGCAGCTTGGATTCGGCCCGGGACACTGAAGCTTTCTTT.

The CDR3 reads CASSFTSNYGYTF. Here the CDR3 DNA reads TGTGCCAGCAGTTTTACATCGAACTATGGCTACACCTTC. The chain links TRBV27 to TRBJ1-2; D is undetermined. V was pared by 3 bases and J by 2 bases, with 7 bases between. The CDR3 contains 13 residues. The germline gives CDR1 MNHEY, CDR2 SMNVEV (reference sequence).

V usage is TRBV4-1 and J usage is TRBJ1-1; 7 nucleotides align to TRBD1. Germline CDR1 is MGHRA and CDR2 is YSYEKL. The J segment lost 5 bases and the V segment lost 3 bases, leaving 12 bases of the junction unmatched. This CDR3 comprises 16 residues. The CDR3 coding sequence is TGCGCCAGCAGCCAGATAAAAAAGACAGGGCTTACTGAAGCTTTCTTT. This encodes CASSQIKKTGLTEAFF.

The chain has TRBV3-1 (or the pseudogene TRBV3-2) and TRBJ1-2; tentative D call: TRBD1 (5 bases). Germline V gene sequence: CDR1 LGHDT, CDR2 YNNKEL (reference sequence). The CDR3 is 15 amino acids. Deletions cut 1 base from V and 4 bases from J, with 13 bases between. CDR3 sequence: CASSQVRGIRYGYTF. The CDR3 nucleotides read TGTGCCAGCAGCCAAGTAAGGGGTATACGCTATGGCTACACCTTC.